This T cell receptor (beta chain) came from a study of shared clonotypes between healthy human individuals. The CDR3 has 16 residues. V trimming: 4 bases; J trimming: 3 bases; junction bases outside the gene matches: 13. The germline V gene has CDR1 SGHRS and CDR2 YFSETQ. Assay: immunoSEQ multiplex PCR; the TCRdb copy retains only in-frame clones and omits some. In the table there are a few million clones, 95% of which are singletons. This clonotype originated in a man younger than 35 in good health. V gene TRBV5-1 combines with J gene TRBJ2-7, with 7 bases that match TRBD1. Sequences were obtained from naive CD4+ T cells sorted from blood. The sample's subset: CD45RA+ positively selected. CDR3 in DNA: TGCGCCAGCAGCCTACCGTCCGGGACAGCAAACTACGAGCAGTACTTC. It codes for CASSLPSGTANYEQYF.